These T cell receptor beta chains were read from a single sample in a study of blood T cell repertoires in COVID-19. Profiled with immunoSEQ multiplex PCR; TCRdb holds only in-frame clones, not every one. The sample has under 300,000 clones, roughly 80% seen once. Sequencing input: peripheral blood. The receptors shown here come from a woman younger than 30 with acute or convalescent COVID-19. Each CDR3 is given with its conserved first and last residue. The order of the fields is D gene, CDR3 length, V gene, clone size, J gene, CDR3 DNA, CDR3 protein. The D gene is left open where the match is weak. Size tells how often a clone was seen (once, few, many) or the class of an expanded clone, and some rows leave it out.

d_gene: TRBD2
len: 15
v_gene: TRBV20-1
abundance: -
j_gene: TRBJ2-1
CDR3nt: TGCAGTGCTAGTGGGCGGGGGACCCATCACAATGAGCAGTTCTTC
CDR3aa: CSASGRGTHHNEQFF

d_gene: -
len: 15
v_gene: TRBV7-9
abundance: -
j_gene: TRBJ1-1
CDR3nt: TGTGCCAGCAGCTTAATGGGGGCCGGGAACACTGAAGCTTTCTTT
CDR3aa: CASSLMGAGNTEAFF

d_gene: -
len: 15
v_gene: TRBV18
abundance: -
j_gene: TRBJ2-1
CDR3nt: TGTGCCAGCTCACCTCGGACAGCAGACTGGAATGAGCAGTTCTTC
CDR3aa: CASSPRTADWNEQFF

d_gene: -
len: 15
v_gene: TRBV19
abundance: few
j_gene: TRBJ2-1
CDR3nt: TGTGCCAGTAGTATAGAGCGGGGATGGTACAATGAGCAGTTCTTC
CDR3aa: CASSIERGWYNEQFF

d_gene: TRBD2
len: 19
v_gene: TRBV5-1
abundance: once
j_gene: TRBJ2-3
CDR3nt: TGCGCCAGCAGCTTGGAGACAGGGGGACTAGCGGGAGTCCGCGATACGCAGTATTTT
CDR3aa: CASSLETGGLAGVRDTQYF

d_gene: -
len: 15
v_gene: TRBV4-3
abundance: -
j_gene: TRBJ1-1
CDR3nt: TGCGCCAGCAGCCAAAGCGGGGTTGGTGACACTGAAGCTTTCTTT
CDR3aa: CASSQSGVGDTEAFF

d_gene: TRBD1
len: 16
v_gene: TRBV3-1/TRBV3-2
abundance: -
j_gene: TRBJ1-1
CDR3nt: TGTGCCAGCAGCCCCCGTGGGGACAGGGTACCCACTGAAGCTTTCTTT
CDR3aa: CASSPRGDRVPTEAFF

d_gene: -
len: 15
v_gene: TRBV7-2
abundance: -
j_gene: TRBJ1-2
CDR3nt: TGTGCCAGCAGCCCCAATTCCGCGGGTAACTATGGCTACACCTTC
CDR3aa: CASSPNSAGNYGYTF

d_gene: TRBD2
len: 16
v_gene: TRBV5-1
abundance: few
j_gene: TRBJ2-5
CDR3nt: TGCGCCAGCAGCTATGGACTAGCGGGGTTCCAAGAGACCCAGTACTTC
CDR3aa: CASSYGLAGFQETQYF

d_gene: TRBD2
len: 16
v_gene: TRBV7-2
abundance: -
j_gene: TRBJ2-3
CDR3nt: TGTGCCAGCAGACGTACTAGCGGGAGCTTAACAGATACGCAGTATTTT
CDR3aa: CASRRTSGSLTDTQYF

d_gene: TRBD1
len: 15
v_gene: TRBV12-5
abundance: -
j_gene: TRBJ1-6
CDR3nt: TGTGCTAGTGGGCCCGGGACAGGTTATAATTCACCCCTCCACTTT
CDR3aa: CASGPGTGYNSPLHF

d_gene: -
len: 16
v_gene: TRBV2
abundance: -
j_gene: TRBJ1-6
CDR3nt: TGTGCCAGCAGTGAAGCGCAGGCAGGGCGAGGTTCACCCCTCCACTTT
CDR3aa: CASSEAQAGRGSPLHF

d_gene: -
len: 15
v_gene: TRBV5-4
abundance: -
j_gene: TRBJ2-2
CDR3nt: TGTGCCAGCAGCCCCAGACAGGCGAACACCGGGGAGCTGTTTTTT
CDR3aa: CASSPRQANTGELFF

d_gene: -
len: 12
v_gene: TRBV19
abundance: -
j_gene: TRBJ1-1
CDR3nt: TGTGCCAGTAGTATTGAGGACACTGAAGCTTTCTTT
CDR3aa: CASSIEDTEAFF

d_gene: TRBD1
len: 12
v_gene: TRBV12-3/TRBV12-4
abundance: -
j_gene: TRBJ2-7
CDR3nt: TGTGCCAGCAGCTCTGGGACAGACGAGCAGTACTTC
CDR3aa: CASSSGTDEQYF

d_gene: TRBD1
len: 14
v_gene: TRBV11-2
abundance: -
j_gene: TRBJ1-1
CDR3nt: TGTGCCAGCAGCTTTGGAGATGGAGGGACAGGAGCTTTCTTT
CDR3aa: CASSFGDGGTGAFF

d_gene: -
len: 14
v_gene: TRBV7-2
abundance: -
j_gene: TRBJ2-1
CDR3nt: TGTGCCAGCAGCTTCACTTTAGCGTGGGGTGAGCAGTTCTTC
CDR3aa: CASSFTLAWGEQFF

d_gene: -
len: 13
v_gene: TRBV7-8
abundance: -
j_gene: TRBJ2-5
CDR3nt: TGTGCCAGCAGCCGACTAGGCGCGGAGACCCAGTACTTC
CDR3aa: CASSRLGAETQYF

d_gene: -
len: 18
v_gene: TRBV28
abundance: once
j_gene: TRBJ2-1
CDR3nt: TGTGCCAGCAGTTTTTACTGGCGGAGGGGACGGTCCTACAATGAGCAGTTCTTC
CDR3aa: CASSFYWRRGRSYNEQFF

d_gene: -
len: 15
v_gene: TRBV7-2
abundance: -
j_gene: TRBJ1-3
CDR3nt: TGTGCCAGCAGCGTGGACAGTCCCCCTGGAAACACCATATATTTT
CDR3aa: CASSVDSPPGNTIYF

d_gene: -
len: 15
v_gene: TRBV27
abundance: -
j_gene: TRBJ1-2
CDR3nt: TGTGCCAGCAGTATCCGGTCCCCCGCTAACTATGGCTACACCTTC
CDR3aa: CASSIRSPANYGYTF

d_gene: TRBD2
len: 16
v_gene: TRBV19
abundance: -
j_gene: TRBJ2-1
CDR3nt: TGTGCCAGTAGTACGAAAGGACTAGCGGGAGGGGGTGAGCAGTTCTTC
CDR3aa: CASSTKGLAGGGEQFF

d_gene: TRBD1
len: 15
v_gene: TRBV4-1
abundance: -
j_gene: TRBJ2-1
CDR3nt: TGCGCCAGCAGCGGACAGGGAAACTCCTACAATGAGCAGTTCTTC
CDR3aa: CASSGQGNSYNEQFF

d_gene: -
len: 13
v_gene: TRBV5-6
abundance: -
j_gene: TRBJ2-7
CDR3nt: TGTGCCAGCAGCTTGTCGGACAACTACGAGCAGTACTTC
CDR3aa: CASSLSDNYEQYF

d_gene: TRBD1
len: 15
v_gene: TRBV2
abundance: -
j_gene: TRBJ1-4
CDR3nt: TGTGCCAGCACCTTGGGACAGCAGAGGCGTGAAAAACTGTTTTTT
CDR3aa: CASTLGQQRREKLFF

d_gene: -
len: 15
v_gene: TRBV28
abundance: -
j_gene: TRBJ1-6
CDR3nt: TGTGCCAGCAGTCCCCCGGCCAGGTTCGATTCACCCCTCCACTTT
CDR3aa: CASSPPARFDSPLHF

d_gene: TRBD2
len: 14
v_gene: TRBV6-5
abundance: -
j_gene: TRBJ2-7
CDR3nt: TGTGCCAGCAGTTATAGCGGGAGTGTCTACGAGCAGTACTTC
CDR3aa: CASSYSGSVYEQYF

d_gene: -
len: 16
v_gene: TRBV19
abundance: -
j_gene: TRBJ1-1
CDR3nt: TGTGCCAGTAGTCCCTTGGGCGCAGGGGTCCTCCTAGAAGCTTTCTTT
CDR3aa: CASSPLGAGVLLEAFF

d_gene: -
len: 12
v_gene: TRBV5-8
abundance: -
j_gene: TRBJ2-7
CDR3nt: TGTGCCAGCAGCCCTAGCTACTACGAGCAGTACTTC
CDR3aa: CASSPSYYEQYF

d_gene: TRBD2
len: 15
v_gene: TRBV4-3
abundance: -
j_gene: TRBJ2-7
CDR3nt: TGCGCCAGCAGCCAATTAGCGGGCCTCTCCTACGAGCAGTACTTC
CDR3aa: CASSQLAGLSYEQYF

d_gene: TRBD2
len: 17
v_gene: TRBV2
abundance: -
j_gene: TRBJ2-1
CDR3nt: TGTGCCAGCAGTGCCGACCCGGGACTAGCGGGATACAATGAGCAGTTCTTC
CDR3aa: CASSADPGLAGYNEQFF

d_gene: -
len: 14
v_gene: TRBV6-5
abundance: -
j_gene: TRBJ1-5
CDR3nt: TGTGCCAGCAGTCACAAGGACAGTGGTCAGCCCCAGCATTTT
CDR3aa: CASSHKDSGQPQHF

d_gene: -
len: 14
v_gene: TRBV18
abundance: -
j_gene: TRBJ2-2
CDR3nt: TGTGCCAGCTCACCGCTCGGGAACACCGGGGAGCTGTTTTTT
CDR3aa: CASSPLGNTGELFF

d_gene: TRBD2
len: 16
v_gene: TRBV3-1/TRBV3-2
abundance: -
j_gene: TRBJ2-7
CDR3nt: TGTGCCAGCAGCCAAGGAGCGGGACTAGCATCGTCCGGGCAGTACTTC
CDR3aa: CASSQGAGLASSGQYF

d_gene: -
len: 13
v_gene: TRBV12-3/TRBV12-4
abundance: -
j_gene: TRBJ1-2
CDR3nt: TGTGCCAGCAGTCCGGACACCTACTATGGCTACACCTTC
CDR3aa: CASSPDTYYGYTF

d_gene: TRBD2
len: 15
v_gene: TRBV28
abundance: -
j_gene: TRBJ2-7
CDR3nt: TGTGCCAGCAGTTTATATGCGGGAGTCCCCTACGAGCAGTACTTC
CDR3aa: CASSLYAGVPYEQYF

d_gene: -
len: 12
v_gene: TRBV25-1
abundance: once
j_gene: TRBJ2-7
CDR3nt: TGTGCCAGCGGCCGACACCGCCTAGAGCAGTACTTC
CDR3aa: CASGRHRLEQYF

d_gene: -
len: 14
v_gene: TRBV6-5
abundance: -
j_gene: TRBJ1-1
CDR3nt: TGTGCCAGCAGTTACGGGCCAGGGAACGCTGAAGCTTTCTTT
CDR3aa: CASSYGPGNAEAFF

d_gene: -
len: 13
v_gene: TRBV7-2
abundance: -
j_gene: TRBJ2-3
CDR3nt: TGTGCCAGCAGCTTCACTGGCACAGATACGCAGTATTTT
CDR3aa: CASSFTGTDTQYF

d_gene: TRBD2
len: 15
v_gene: TRBV11-3
abundance: once
j_gene: TRBJ2-3
CDR3nt: TGTGCCAGCAGCTTTCGGGAGGGCCCCACAGATACGCAGTATTTT
CDR3aa: CASSFREGPTDTQYF

d_gene: -
len: 14
v_gene: TRBV3-1/TRBV3-2
abundance: -
j_gene: TRBJ2-1
CDR3nt: TGTGCCAGCAGCCCTGGGACTTACTACAATGAGCAGTTCTTC
CDR3aa: CASSPGTYYNEQFF

d_gene: -
len: 16
v_gene: TRBV2
abundance: -
j_gene: TRBJ2-3
CDR3nt: TGTGCCAGCAGCGCCCGTCGAGGGGGAGGCACAGATACGCAGTATTTT
CDR3aa: CASSARRGGGTDTQYF

d_gene: -
len: 16
v_gene: TRBV4-2
abundance: -
j_gene: TRBJ2-5
CDR3nt: TGTGCCAGCAGCCAAGATGGGGGGAACCCGAAAGAGACCCAGTACTTC
CDR3aa: CASSQDGGNPKETQYF

d_gene: TRBD2
len: 14
v_gene: TRBV4-1
abundance: -
j_gene: TRBJ2-5
CDR3nt: TGCGCCAGCAGCCCCCAGGGACTACAAGAGACCCAGTACTTC
CDR3aa: CASSPQGLQETQYF

d_gene: TRBD1
len: 15
v_gene: TRBV7-9
abundance: -
j_gene: TRBJ1-2
CDR3nt: TGTGCCAGCAGTTCGGGACAGGTTGAGAGTATCGGGTACACCTTC
CDR3aa: CASSSGQVESIGYTF

d_gene: -
len: 14
v_gene: TRBV28
abundance: -
j_gene: TRBJ2-3
CDR3nt: TGTGCCAGCAGTTTTGTTCAGTTTACAGATACGCAGTATTTT
CDR3aa: CASSFVQFTDTQYF

d_gene: -
len: 15
v_gene: TRBV5-1
abundance: few
j_gene: TRBJ2-1
CDR3nt: TGCGCCAGCAGCTTGGTGGGGGGCTCCTACAATGAGCAGTTCTTC
CDR3aa: CASSLVGGSYNEQFF

d_gene: TRBD2
len: 15
v_gene: TRBV24-1
abundance: few
j_gene: TRBJ2-5
CDR3nt: TGTGCCACCAGCTTGACTAGCGGGGTCATCGAGACCCAGTACTTC
CDR3aa: CATSLTSGVIETQYF

d_gene: TRBD1
len: 19
v_gene: TRBV19
abundance: -
j_gene: TRBJ2-3
CDR3nt: TGTGCCAGTAGTATACCCTTCCGACAGGGTATAAAGAACACAGATACGCAGTATTTT
CDR3aa: CASSIPFRQGIKNTDTQYF

d_gene: -
len: 16
v_gene: TRBV15
abundance: -
j_gene: TRBJ2-7
CDR3nt: TGTGCCACCAGCCCGGAGGGAGGCGGACGGAGATACGAGCAGTACTTC
CDR3aa: CATSPEGGGRRYEQYF

d_gene: -
len: 16
v_gene: TRBV7-9
abundance: -
j_gene: TRBJ2-7
CDR3nt: TGTGCCAGCAGCAGGGTTGCGGTTATTGGAGCCTACGAGCAGTACTTC
CDR3aa: CASSRVAVIGAYEQYF

d_gene: TRBD1
len: 15
v_gene: TRBV5-6
abundance: -
j_gene: TRBJ1-1
CDR3nt: TGTGCCAGCAGCCTAACGGACAGGTTGAACACTGAAGCTTTCTTT
CDR3aa: CASSLTDRLNTEAFF

d_gene: TRBD1
len: 10
v_gene: TRBV2
abundance: once
j_gene: TRBJ1-1
CDR3nt: TGTGCCAGCGGGGACAGGGCGGCTTTCTTT
CDR3aa: CASGDRAAFF

d_gene: -
len: 15
v_gene: TRBV7-2
abundance: -
j_gene: TRBJ2-1
CDR3nt: TGTGCCAGCAGCTTAGGCAGGAAACCTAACAATGAGCAGTTCTTC
CDR3aa: CASSLGRKPNNEQFF